Below are 8 T cell receptor beta chains sequenced from a single sample in a study of blood T cell repertoires in COVID-19. Sequenced by immunoSEQ multiplex PCR; TCRdb stores in-frame clones only, minus some. Of fewer than 85,000 clones in the sample, roughly 84% are singletons; the top ten hold around 5.6%. What was sequenced was peripheral blood. Receptor source: a woman aged 60-70 years with acute or convalescent COVID-19.

The chain recombines TRBV6-5 with TRBJ1-3; a weak D match, TRBD1 (5 bases). Per the germline V gene, CDR1 is MNHEY and CDR2 is SVGAGI. The CDR3 is made up of 14 amino acids. V lost 6 bases to trimming and J lost 4 bases, with 13 bases between them. In DNA form, the CDR3 reads TGTGCCAGCAGATCAGGGTTCGGAGGAAACACCATATATTTT. Translating gives CASRSGFGGNTIYF.

The J gene is TRBJ2-3, the V gene TRBV23-1, with 8 positions matching TRBD1. Being an ORF, TRBV23-1 has a function that is uncertain. This CDR3 comprises 16 residues. V lost 0 bases and J lost 4; bases outside the gene matches: 6. The CDR3 spells CASSQSWTGKSDTQYF. The CDR3, as DNA: TGCGCCAGCAGTCAATCGTGGACAGGGAAATCAGATACGCAGTATTTT.

CDR3 amino acids: CASSLSGNHEQYF. The CDR3 DNA reads TGTGCCAGCAGCTTATCGGGAAACCACGAGCAGTACTTC. This sequence joins TRBV7-3 and TRBJ2-7, with D perhaps TRBD2 (5 bases). V lost 2 bases to trimming and J lost 5 bases, with 10 bases between them. In germline, CDR1 is SGHTA, CDR2 FQGTGA. The CDR3 is 13 residues long.

This clone was recorded a few times. DNA for the CDR3: TGTGCCAGTAGTGGACAGGCAACTGAAGCTTTCTTT. Its translation is CASSGQATEAFF. The chain uses TRBV19 and TRBJ1-1, with TRBD1 identical over 7 bases. Per the germline V gene, CDR1 is LNHDA and CDR2 is SQIVND (reference sequence). There are 12 residues in the CDR3. V shed 5 bases, J shed 5 bases, and the junction held 2 bases outside the gene matches.

The CDR3 DNA reads as TGTGCCTGGAGTCCCGGGACAGGGAATGGCTACACCTTC. Translating gives CAWSPGTGNGYTF. The rearrangement links TRBV30 to TRBJ1-2, with 9 bases lining up with TRBD1. CDR1 GTSNPN and CDR2 SVGIG come from the germline V gene (reference sequence). The CDR3 sequence is 13 residues long. V shed 2 bases, J shed 6 bases, and the junction held 4 bases outside the gene matches.

The rearrangement uses TRBV6-6 and TRBJ1-2; 9 bases map to TRBD1. The germline CDR1 and CDR2 sequences are MNHNY and SVGAGI (reference sequence). The CDR3 runs to 16 residues. V shed 5 bases, J shed 8 bases, and the junction held 15 bases outside the gene matches. The DNA for the CDR3 is TGTGCCAGCAGTCGACCATCGATCACAGGGGGCGGCGGCTACACCTTC. As protein: CASSRPSITGGGGYTF.

The V call is TRBV5-1, the J call TRBJ1-4; D perhaps matches TRBD1 (6 bases). Germline lookup yields CDR1 SGHRS and CDR2 YFSETQ. Trimming removed 5 bases at V and 6 bases at J, with 17 bases between. This CDR3 region has 15 residues. CDR3 coding DNA: TGCGCCAGCAGTCCATCCGGCAGGGGTGATGAAAAACTGTTTTTT. This encodes CASSPSGRGDEKLFF.

This clone was observed once. CDR3 nucleotides: TGTGCCAGCAGCTCCAGGTTACAAGAGACCCAGTACTTC. It specifies CASSSRLQETQYF. The V gene is TRBV7-2, the J gene TRBJ2-5; unclear D gene. V lost 4 bases, J lost 2 bases, and 8 bases lay in between. This CDR3 has 13 amino acids. Germline V gene data show CDR1 as SGHTA and CDR2 as FQGNSA.